Listed below are T cell receptor beta chains from one sample, sequenced in a study of blood T cell repertoires in COVID-19. Clones were sequenced by immunoSEQ multiplex PCR, and TCRdb holds only the in-frame ones, with some missing. The sample has about 300,000 clones, around 87% seen once. Input material: peripheral blood. These receptors were taken from a woman aged 40 to 50 who had recovered from COVID-19. CDR3s include the opening cysteine and the closing phenylalanine or tryptophan. The order of the fields is D gene, clone size, J gene, V gene, CDR3 DNA, CDR3 protein. The D gene is left open where the match is weak. The listing skips clone size in some rows; elsewhere it reads once, few, many or a size class.

d_gene: NA; abundance: once; j_gene: TRBJ2-5; v_gene: TRBV19; CDR3nt: TGTGCCAGTAGTACGAGGGAAACTAGCCGTTCCCTTCAAGAGACCCAGTACTTC; CDR3aa: CASSTRETSRSLQETQYF
d_gene: TRBD2; abundance: NA; j_gene: TRBJ2-7; v_gene: TRBV6-2/TRBV6-3; CDR3nt: TGTGCCAGCAGCTTGAAGCGGGGCAACGAGCAGTACTTC; CDR3aa: CASSLKRGNEQYF
d_gene: TRBD1; abundance: NA; j_gene: TRBJ2-2; v_gene: TRBV29-1; CDR3nt: TGCAGCGTTGGGGGACAGGGGGCGTCCGGGGAGCTGTTTTTT; CDR3aa: CSVGGQGASGELFF
d_gene: TRBD1; abundance: NA; j_gene: TRBJ2-1; v_gene: TRBV18; CDR3nt: TGTGCCAGCTCACCAACCAGGGGGAGCTCCTACAATGAGCAGTTCTTC; CDR3aa: CASSPTRGSSYNEQFF
d_gene: NA; abundance: once; j_gene: TRBJ1-1; v_gene: TRBV6-4; CDR3nt: TGTGCCAGCAGTGGGGAGGTGGGGACTGAAGCTTTCTTT; CDR3aa: CASSGEVGTEAFF
d_gene: TRBD1; abundance: NA; j_gene: TRBJ1-2; v_gene: TRBV7-9; CDR3nt: TGTGCCAGCAGCTTAGGACAGGGGGCGGACTATGGCTACACCTTC; CDR3aa: CASSLGQGADYGYTF
d_gene: NA; abundance: NA; j_gene: TRBJ1-1; v_gene: TRBV4-3; CDR3nt: TGCGCCAGCAGCCAAGGATTTTCACGGGATAACACTGAAGCTTTCTTT; CDR3aa: CASSQGFSRDNTEAFF
d_gene: TRBD2; abundance: NA; j_gene: TRBJ2-1; v_gene: TRBV3-1/TRBV3-2; CDR3nt: TGTGCCAGCAGGAAGCGGGGGGGGAACAATGAGCAGTTCTTC; CDR3aa: CASRKRGGNNEQFF
d_gene: NA; abundance: NA; j_gene: TRBJ1-5; v_gene: TRBV29-1; CDR3nt: TGCAGCGTGGGGGGGGCAGGTCAGCCCCAGCATTTT; CDR3aa: CSVGGAGQPQHF
d_gene: NA; abundance: NA; j_gene: TRBJ1-4; v_gene: TRBV11-2; CDR3nt: TGTGCCAGCAGCTTAGTCGGGGAAAAACTGTTTTTT; CDR3aa: CASSLVGEKLFF
d_gene: NA; abundance: once; j_gene: TRBJ2-3; v_gene: TRBV21-1; CDR3nt: TGTGCCAGCAGCAAAGACAGGGGGCGAGACACAGATACGCAGTATTTT; CDR3aa: CASSKDRGRDTDTQYF
d_gene: NA; abundance: NA; j_gene: TRBJ2-7; v_gene: TRBV7-2; CDR3nt: TGTGCCAGCAGCCCGATGGGCGTTTTCGCCGAGCAGTACTTC; CDR3aa: CASSPMGVFAEQYF
d_gene: NA; abundance: NA; j_gene: TRBJ1-1; v_gene: TRBV9; CDR3nt: TGTGCCAGCAGCGCTCGCGCGGGTGAAGCTTTCTTT; CDR3aa: CASSARAGEAFF
d_gene: NA; abundance: NA; j_gene: TRBJ2-3; v_gene: TRBV29-1; CDR3nt: TGCAGCGTTGATCAGGATACGCAGTATTTT; CDR3aa: CSVDQDTQYF
d_gene: NA; abundance: NA; j_gene: TRBJ2-7; v_gene: TRBV9; CDR3nt: TGTGCCAGCAGCGTGGCAGGGATAAACTACGAGCAGTACTTC; CDR3aa: CASSVAGINYEQYF
d_gene: TRBD1; abundance: NA; j_gene: TRBJ2-2; v_gene: TRBV5-5; CDR3nt: TGTGCCAGCAGCATCCGATCCGGGACAGGGGGCTACGGGGAGCTGTTTTTT; CDR3aa: CASSIRSGTGGYGELFF
d_gene: NA; abundance: NA; j_gene: TRBJ2-3; v_gene: TRBV27; CDR3nt: TGTGCCAGCAGTTTGCTCTCTCTAGGTGCTGCGCAGTATTTT; CDR3aa: CASSLLSLGAAQYF
d_gene: NA; abundance: few; j_gene: TRBJ1-6; v_gene: TRBV10-3; CDR3nt: TGTGCCATCAGTGAGTCCCCGGACAGCTCCTATAATTCACCCCTCCACTTT; CDR3aa: CAISESPDSSYNSPLHF
d_gene: TRBD1; abundance: NA; j_gene: TRBJ1-2; v_gene: TRBV5-4; CDR3nt: TGTGCCAGCAGCCTGGGACAGGGCAACTATGGCTACACCTTC; CDR3aa: CASSLGQGNYGYTF
d_gene: NA; abundance: NA; j_gene: TRBJ1-6; v_gene: TRBV4-3; CDR3nt: TGCGCCAGCAGCCAAGATCGACAGTATAATTCACCCCTCCACTTT; CDR3aa: CASSQDRQYNSPLHF
d_gene: NA; abundance: NA; j_gene: TRBJ1-2; v_gene: TRBV9; CDR3nt: TGTGCCAGCAGCGTAGGCGCACGAGCTAACTATGGCTACACCTTC; CDR3aa: CASSVGARANYGYTF
d_gene: NA; abundance: once; j_gene: TRBJ2-1; v_gene: TRBV7-9; CDR3nt: TGTGCCAGCAGCCCGCGGGGATTTGATAATGAGCAGTTCTTC; CDR3aa: CASSPRGFDNEQFF
d_gene: NA; abundance: NA; j_gene: TRBJ1-5; v_gene: TRBV4-1; CDR3nt: TGCGCCAGCAGCTCAGGGATTAGCAATCAGCCCCAGCATTTT; CDR3aa: CASSSGISNQPQHF
d_gene: TRBD1; abundance: once; j_gene: TRBJ1-4; v_gene: TRBV25-1; CDR3nt: TGTGCCAGCAGTGAACCCCCGGGACAGGGCCATGAAAAACTGTTTTTT; CDR3aa: CASSEPPGQGHEKLFF
d_gene: NA; abundance: few; j_gene: TRBJ1-5; v_gene: TRBV12-2; CDR3nt: TGTGCAAGTCGCTCCTTAACAGGGGTCCGCGATCAGCCCCAGCATTTT; CDR3aa: CASRSLTGVRDQPQHF
d_gene: TRBD2; abundance: NA; j_gene: TRBJ2-1; v_gene: TRBV9; CDR3nt: TGTGCCAGCAGCCCAAGGACTAGCGAGAATGAGCAGTTCTTC; CDR3aa: CASSPRTSENEQFF
d_gene: NA; abundance: NA; j_gene: TRBJ1-2; v_gene: TRBV4-1; CDR3nt: TGCGCCAGCAGCCAAGGACAGACTCGTTATGGCTACACCTTC; CDR3aa: CASSQGQTRYGYTF
d_gene: TRBD1; abundance: NA; j_gene: TRBJ2-7; v_gene: TRBV19; CDR3nt: TGTGCCAGTAGGAACAGGGGGGCCGACTACGAGCAGTACTTC; CDR3aa: CASRNRGADYEQYF
d_gene: NA; abundance: NA; j_gene: TRBJ1-2; v_gene: TRBV7-8; CDR3nt: TGTGCCAGCAGCTCCGGGACTCCATATGGCTACACCTTC; CDR3aa: CASSSGTPYGYTF
d_gene: NA; abundance: NA; j_gene: TRBJ1-1; v_gene: TRBV5-1; CDR3nt: TGCGCCAGCAGCTTGGGAGTGAACACTGAAGCTTTCTTT; CDR3aa: CASSLGVNTEAFF
d_gene: TRBD2; abundance: many; j_gene: TRBJ2-7; v_gene: TRBV19; CDR3nt: TGTGCCAGTAGTATACTAGCGGGGGCCGAGCAGTACTTC; CDR3aa: CASSILAGAEQYF
d_gene: TRBD1; abundance: NA; j_gene: TRBJ2-3; v_gene: TRBV2; CDR3nt: TGTGCCAGCAGTCGCCAACCGGGACAGGGGACACATACGCAGTATTTT; CDR3aa: CASSRQPGQGTHTQYF
d_gene: NA; abundance: NA; j_gene: TRBJ1-2; v_gene: TRBV3-1/TRBV3-2; CDR3nt: TGTGCCAGCAGCCACCTCGGGGGGTTTAACTATGGCTACACCTTC; CDR3aa: CASSHLGGFNYGYTF
d_gene: NA; abundance: NA; j_gene: TRBJ1-2; v_gene: TRBV5-4; CDR3nt: TGTGCCAGCAGGGCCGGGACTGACTATGGCTACACCTTC; CDR3aa: CASRAGTDYGYTF
d_gene: NA; abundance: once; j_gene: TRBJ1-2; v_gene: TRBV6-1; CDR3nt: TGTGCCAGCAGTGAAGGGGGGGTCCCCTATGGCTACACCTTC; CDR3aa: CASSEGGVPYGYTF
d_gene: NA; abundance: NA; j_gene: TRBJ1-2; v_gene: TRBV7-9; CDR3nt: TGTGCCAGCAGCTTAGCGGGGCAGAGAAACTATGGCTACACCTTC; CDR3aa: CASSLAGQRNYGYTF
d_gene: NA; abundance: NA; j_gene: TRBJ2-1; v_gene: TRBV13; CDR3nt: TGTGCCAGCAGGCCGACTAGATACTACAATGAGCAGTTCTTC; CDR3aa: CASRPTRYYNEQFF
d_gene: NA; abundance: NA; j_gene: TRBJ1-2; v_gene: TRBV6-5; CDR3nt: TGTGCCAGCAGCGGACTGGCGGCAAACTATGGCTACACCTTC; CDR3aa: CASSGLAANYGYTF
d_gene: TRBD2; abundance: NA; j_gene: TRBJ2-7; v_gene: TRBV5-5; CDR3nt: TGTGCCAGCACTCGGGGGGGCAACCACGAGCAGTACTTC; CDR3aa: CASTRGGNHEQYF
d_gene: NA; abundance: NA; j_gene: TRBJ1-5; v_gene: TRBV7-2; CDR3nt: TGTGCCAGCAGCTTAAGGGGGATCCCCAATCAGCCCCAGCATTTT; CDR3aa: CASSLRGIPNQPQHF
d_gene: TRBD1; abundance: NA; j_gene: TRBJ1-2; v_gene: TRBV9; CDR3nt: TGTGCCAGCAGCGGGGACGACAGGGGGTTTTACTATGGCTACACCTTC; CDR3aa: CASSGDDRGFYYGYTF
d_gene: TRBD1; abundance: few; j_gene: TRBJ1-1; v_gene: TRBV7-9; CDR3nt: TGTGCCAGCAGCCAGGGGGTGAACACTGAAGCTTTCTTT; CDR3aa: CASSQGVNTEAFF
d_gene: TRBD2; abundance: NA; j_gene: TRBJ2-3; v_gene: TRBV6-5; CDR3nt: TGTGCCAGCAGTTACCGGGAGGGGAGCACAGATACGCAGTATTTT; CDR3aa: CASSYREGSTDTQYF
d_gene: TRBD2; abundance: NA; j_gene: TRBJ2-5; v_gene: TRBV3-1/TRBV3-2; CDR3nt: TGTGCCAGCAGCCAAGCGGGGGGGCCTCAAGAGACCCAGTACTTC; CDR3aa: CASSQAGGPQETQYF
d_gene: TRBD2; abundance: NA; j_gene: TRBJ2-7; v_gene: TRBV7-2; CDR3nt: TGTGCCAGCAGCTTAGCCAGCGGGGAAGGCTACGAGCAGTACTTC; CDR3aa: CASSLASGEGYEQYF
d_gene: NA; abundance: NA; j_gene: TRBJ1-5; v_gene: TRBV9; CDR3nt: TGTGCCAGCAGCGCAGGTTACGGCAATCAGCCCCAGCATTTT; CDR3aa: CASSAGYGNQPQHF
d_gene: TRBD1; abundance: NA; j_gene: TRBJ1-1; v_gene: TRBV19; CDR3nt: TGTGCCAGTAGTATATTCAGGACAGGGAACACTGAAGCTTTCTTT; CDR3aa: CASSIFRTGNTEAFF
d_gene: NA; abundance: NA; j_gene: TRBJ1-1; v_gene: TRBV7-8; CDR3nt: TGTGCCAGCAGCCGGGGGACTTGGGAAACTGAAGCTTTCTTT; CDR3aa: CASSRGTWETEAFF
d_gene: TRBD2; abundance: NA; j_gene: TRBJ2-1; v_gene: TRBV9; CDR3nt: TGTGCCAGCAGCGTCGGGACTATGCTCGACAATGAGCAGTTCTTC; CDR3aa: CASSVGTMLDNEQFF
d_gene: NA; abundance: once; j_gene: TRBJ1-2; v_gene: TRBV6-5; CDR3nt: TGTGCCAGCAGCCTCCGGGGATTCTATGGCTACACCTTC; CDR3aa: CASSLRGFYGYTF
d_gene: TRBD1; abundance: NA; j_gene: TRBJ1-4; v_gene: TRBV29-1; CDR3nt: TGCAGCGTTGAAGGGGTTTATAGGGACAGAACAACTTTT; CDR3aa: CSVEGVYRDRTTF
d_gene: TRBD1; abundance: NA; j_gene: TRBJ1-2; v_gene: TRBV3-1/TRBV3-2; CDR3nt: TGTGCCAGCAGCCAGACAGGGGAGCCCTATGGCTACACCTTC; CDR3aa: CASSQTGEPYGYTF
d_gene: NA; abundance: NA; j_gene: TRBJ2-7; v_gene: TRBV9; CDR3nt: TGTGCCAGCGGTGGAGTAGTTAAGGTCTACGAGCAGTACTTC; CDR3aa: CASGGVVKVYEQYF
d_gene: NA; abundance: NA; j_gene: TRBJ1-3; v_gene: TRBV6-1; CDR3nt: TGTGCCAGCAGTGAAGCGCTTCGGCAGGGAGGAAACACCATATATTTT; CDR3aa: CASSEALRQGGNTIYF
d_gene: NA; abundance: NA; j_gene: TRBJ1-1; v_gene: TRBV10-1; CDR3nt: TGCGCCAGCAGTGAGTCGAAAAGACAGAACACTGAAGCTTTCTTT; CDR3aa: CASSESKRQNTEAFF
d_gene: TRBD1; abundance: NA; j_gene: TRBJ2-1; v_gene: TRBV5-1; CDR3nt: TGCGCCAGCAGCCTGGGCCGGGACAGTGAGACGGCTGATGAGCAGTTCTTC; CDR3aa: CASSLGRDSETADEQFF
d_gene: TRBD2; abundance: NA; j_gene: TRBJ2-1; v_gene: TRBV7-9; CDR3nt: TGTGCCAGCAACTTAGGTCCTAGCGGGGGCTCCTACAATGAGCAGTTCTTC; CDR3aa: CASNLGPSGGSYNEQFF
d_gene: TRBD1; abundance: NA; j_gene: TRBJ2-7; v_gene: TRBV6-5; CDR3nt: TGTGCCAGCAGCCCGACAGGGGGCGAGCAGTACTTC; CDR3aa: CASSPTGGEQYF
d_gene: TRBD1; abundance: NA; j_gene: TRBJ1-1; v_gene: TRBV3-1/TRBV3-2; CDR3nt: TGTGCCAGCAGCCAAGAGAGGGGGCTTTGGACTGAAGCTTTCTTT; CDR3aa: CASSQERGLWTEAFF